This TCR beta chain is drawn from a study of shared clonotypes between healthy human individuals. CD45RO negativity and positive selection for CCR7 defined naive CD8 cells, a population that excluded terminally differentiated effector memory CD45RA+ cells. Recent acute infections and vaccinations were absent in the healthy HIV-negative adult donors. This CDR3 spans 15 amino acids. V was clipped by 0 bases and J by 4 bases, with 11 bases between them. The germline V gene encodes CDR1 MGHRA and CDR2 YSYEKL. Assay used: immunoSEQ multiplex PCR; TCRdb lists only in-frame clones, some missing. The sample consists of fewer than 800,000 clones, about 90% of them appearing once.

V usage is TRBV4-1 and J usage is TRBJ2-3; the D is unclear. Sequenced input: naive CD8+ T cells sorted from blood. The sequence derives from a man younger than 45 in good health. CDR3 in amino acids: CASSQDLEGADTQYF. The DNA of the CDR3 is TGCGCCAGCAGCCAAGATCTGGAAGGCGCAGATACGCAGTATTTT.